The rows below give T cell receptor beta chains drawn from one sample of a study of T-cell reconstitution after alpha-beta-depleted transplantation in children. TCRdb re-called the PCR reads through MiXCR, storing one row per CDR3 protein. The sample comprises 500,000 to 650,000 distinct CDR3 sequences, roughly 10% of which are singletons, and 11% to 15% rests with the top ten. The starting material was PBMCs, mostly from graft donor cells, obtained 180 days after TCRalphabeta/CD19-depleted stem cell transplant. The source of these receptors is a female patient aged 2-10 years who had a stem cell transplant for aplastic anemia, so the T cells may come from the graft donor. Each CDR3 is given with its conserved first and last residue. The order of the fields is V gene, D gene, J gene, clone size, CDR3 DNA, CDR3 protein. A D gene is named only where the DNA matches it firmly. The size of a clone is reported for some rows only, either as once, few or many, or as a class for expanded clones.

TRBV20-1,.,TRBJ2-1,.,TGCAGTGCCACAATCGGGGGAAGGAACAATGAGCAGTTCTTC,CSATIGGRNNEQFF
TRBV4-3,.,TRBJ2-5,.,TGCGCCAGCAGCCAGGAGGTTCAAGAGACCCAGTACTTC,CASSQEVQETQYF
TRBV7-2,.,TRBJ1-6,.,TGTGCCAGCAGCTTAGCGTGGGGGGGGCTTGCAAATTCACCCCTCCACTTT,CASSLAWGGLANSPLHF
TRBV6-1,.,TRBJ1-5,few,TGTGCCAGCACACCGTGGAGGAATAGCAATCAGCCCCAGCATTTT,CASTPWRNSNQPQHF
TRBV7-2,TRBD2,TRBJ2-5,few,TGTGCCAGCAGCTTAGCGCAGTGGACTAGCGGGAGTGGTGAGACCCAGTACTTC,CASSLAQWTSGSGETQYF
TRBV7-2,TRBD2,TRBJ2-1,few,TGTGCCAGCAGTCTCATAGCGGGAGGAGCCTACAATGAGCAGTTCTTC,CASSLIAGGAYNEQFF
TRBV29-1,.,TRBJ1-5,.,TGCAGCGTTGAAGTCTCCCCAGATCAGCCCCAGCATTTT,CSVEVSPDQPQHF
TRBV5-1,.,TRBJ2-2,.,TGCGCCAGCAGCTTACGGGTCGCCACCGGGGAGCTGTTTTTT,CASSLRVATGELFF
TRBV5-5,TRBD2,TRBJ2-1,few,TGTGCCAGCAGCCCAGCGGGAGCTTACAATGAGCAGTTCTTC,CASSPAGAYNEQFF
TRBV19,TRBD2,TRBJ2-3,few,TGTGCCAGTAAAACCGGGACTAGCCCACGCACAGATACGCAGTATTTT,CASKTGTSPRTDTQYF
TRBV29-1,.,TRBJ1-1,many,TGCAGCGTTGGGGTTCTCCAGCTACACACTGAAGCTTTCTTT,CSVGVLQLHTEAFF
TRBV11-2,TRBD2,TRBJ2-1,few,TGTGCCAGCAGCCCACACCGGCTAGCGGGAGGATTC,CASSPHRLAGGF